Sequencing of this T cell receptor (beta chain) was carried out in a study of shared clonotypes between healthy human individuals. Study-wide points: The authors expected sequencing depth to affect clonotype sharing among donors. Researchers found naive subsets generally carried larger estimated richness than memory subsets.

In regard to this clone: What it binds is unknown.

Assay used: immunoSEQ multiplex PCR; TCRdb lists only in-frame clones, some missing. This table holds about 1 million clones, about 75% found once. This CDR3 contains 15 residues. Trimming took 0 bases from V and 1 from J, leaving 9 bases between them. Germline V gives CDR1 MNHNY, CDR2 SVGAGI (reference sequence). The V and J genes are TRBV6-6 and TRBJ1-1; possibly TRBD1 for D (5 bases). The sequenced sample was memory CD4+ T cells sorted from blood. The subset denotes: CD45RA-negative fraction. This receptor was obtained from a man between 18 and 29 years old in good health. The CDR3 is CASSYSAGPNTEAFF. The CDR3 nucleotides read TGTGCCAGCAGTTACTCGGCAGGGCCGAACACTGAAGCTTTCTTT.